The T cell receptor (beta chain) described here comes from a study of blood T cell repertoires in COVID-19. Turning to the study itself: Samples taken during acute and convalescent COVID-19 were collected in the United States, Italy and Spain. Nucleic acid was either cDNA or gDNA, and it came from T cells, B-cell-depleted T cells, or PBMCs.

Authors' methods: Amplifying reference gene primers gave estimates of nucleated cell counts. The table came from immunoSEQ multiplex PCR; TCRdb's copy has only in-frame clones and leaves some out. The V and J calls and clone size come from that table; D and trimming were worked out from the DNA. This repertoire shows 330,000 or so clones, 87% found once; its top ten account for around 10%. Seattle cases were enrolled at active infection and followed longitudinally. This CDR3 is 19 amino acids long. After removal of 2 bases from V and 7 bases from J, the junction contained 20 bases not matched to a gene. Per the germline V gene, CDR1 is SGDLS and CDR2 is YYNGEE.

This TCR came from a man aged 30 to 45 with COVID-19, enrolled during active disease. Sequenced material: peripheral blood. V is TRBV9 and J is TRBJ2-2; 7 nucleotides agree with TRBD1. The CDR3, as DNA: TGTGCCAGCAGCGTTAGTAACCTGTTGAGACAGGGCAAAGGCGGGGAGCTGTTTTTT. This translates into CASSVSNLLRQGKGGELFF.